The 6 T cell receptor beta chains below were found in one sample sequenced in a study of blood T cells in healthy people across ages. PCR was performed a second time for about 6 to 11 cycles using a sample-barcoded 5' primer and a J-beta primer mix. TCRdb reprocessed the 5' RACE reads with MiXCR, giving one entry per CDR3 protein. The sample lists more than 750,000 distinct CDR3 sequences, almost 30% occurring once. These data also formed part of another study, on T cells of mothers and their children.

What was sequenced was blood. These receptors originate from a woman between 35 and 50 years old in good health.

Note on this clonotype: The junction departs from germline at one end; a sequencing error may be responsible. The CDR3 region is CASSLLENAEAFF. The CDR3 coding sequence is TGTGCCAGCAGCTTACTTGAGAACGCTGAAGCTTTCTTT. The rearrangement joins TRBV7-2 to TRBJ1-1; D gene uncertain. Germline assignment: CDR1 SGHTA and CDR2 FQGNSA. The length of the CDR3 is 13 residues.

The chain carries TRBV7-6 and TRBJ1-1; TRBD1 agrees at 9 bases. In germline, CDR1 is SGHVS, CDR2 FNYEAQ. This CDR3 spans 17 amino acids. V shed 0 bases and J 2 bases; nucleotides not matched to a gene: 7. The CDR3 is CASSLAATGGINTEAFF. The DNA for the CDR3 is TGTGCCAGCAGCTTAGCGGCGACAGGGGGGATAAACACTGAAGCTTTCTTT.

This clonotype was seen at least ten times. This rearrangement joins TRBV7-3 to TRBJ2-1; D remains ambiguous. CDR1 is SGHTA and CDR2 is FQGTGA in the germline V gene. The CDR3 sequence is 15 residues long. Between the trimmed V and J ends, which lost 5 bases and 8 bases, there was a span of 19 bases. In DNA, the CDR3 is TGTGCCAGCAGCCAAATCCCGCGGCTAGACGATGAGCAGTTCTTC. Translated, it gives CASSQIPRLDDEQFF.

In its sample, this clonotype was seen a few times. This sequence joins TRBV10-3 and TRBJ1-5, with D possibly being TRBD1 (5 bases). V was pared by 3 bases and J by 6 bases, with 15 bases between. The CDR3 spans 15 residues. Germline V CDR1 and CDR2: ENHRY, SYGVKD. The CDR3 loop is CAISDSEGIGQPQHF. In DNA, the CDR3 is TGTGCCATCAGTGATTCGGAGGGGATCGGTCAGCCCCAGCATTTT.

The chain links TRBV3-1 to TRBJ2-7; 11 bases align to TRBD2. The CDR3 covers 16 residues. Germline CDR1 reads LGHDT; CDR2 reads YNNKEL (reference sequence). With 1 base clipped from V and 1 base from J, the junction kept 3 bases outside the gene matches. The CDR3 region has the DNA TGTGCCAGCAGCCAAGTGGGGACTAGCGGTTCCTACGAGCAGTACTTC. Translation gives CASSQVGTSGSYEQYF.

V gene TRBV19 combines with J gene TRBJ1-1; possible D gene TRBD1, 6 bases. The CDR3 sequence is 13 residues long. The germline V and J ends were trimmed by 3 bases and 5 bases, with 10 bases remaining between them. The V gene's germline CDR1 is LNHDA and CDR2 SQIVND (reference sequence). The CDR3 region has the DNA TGTGCCAGTAGTATTCAGGGGTTAACTGAAGCTTTCTTT. It yields the protein CASSIQGLTEAFF.